The subject of this entry is one T cell receptor beta chain. This clonotype has at least ten counts. Its antigen is unknown. Within one base of it there is no much larger clone, and no base qualities were kept. This sample was included in a study of identical twins (dated by TCRdb to the mid-2010s). With respect to the entire study: TCR alpha and beta repertoires from monozygotic twins, unrelated adults of various ages and cord blood were deep-sequenced to test whether fetal clonotypes persist. To rule out contamination, replicate twin experiments were performed at different times with different library preparation protocols. General study outcomes and caveats: Compared with coincidental sharing between unrelated individuals, an excess of low generation-probability sequences was observed among out-of-frame TCR alpha sequences shared between twins. Invariant T cells such as MAIT and iNKT could partly confound zero-insertion analyses, although diverse VJ usage argued against such confounding for most clonotypes. Conclusions relied on cross-sectional statistical analysis, since the same donors could not be followed over many years. In monozygotic twins, recombination models systematically underestimated out-of-frame TCR alpha sharing, but the models matched the sharing seen between unrelated individuals. Abundant cord blood beta clonotypes carried fewer insertions; young adult naive repertoires showed a weaker similar trend, while memory repertoires showed none. In beta out-of-frame sequences, excess twin sharing was weaker, because having fewer shared sequences lowered the signal-to-noise ratio.

The library was built by means of 5' RACE. This sample was sequenced with an Illumina HiSeq 2000. Template switching introduced a universal primer binding site; the final cDNA contained a unique molecular identifier, enabling accurate counting of TCR cDNA molecules. First-strand cDNA for TCR alpha and beta chains was synthesized from specific primers in the conserved constant-segment region. To control for contamination, every cDNA library carried two barcodes: a SMART-Mk sample barcode plus Illumina barcodes. TruSeq adapter sequences, together with Illumina sample barcodes, were added in two successive PCR steps. The TCR alpha and beta cDNA libraries were sequenced on the Illumina HiSeq platform using custom primers. In the source study's methods: MiGEC processed the raw reads to extract unique molecular identifiers, while MiXCR was used to determine the CDR3 positions. Recombination models were inferred per individual with the repgenHMM and IGoR tools using an EM algorithm. Shared clonotype analysis was performed with the tcR package in R, normalizing sharing by the product of cloneset sizes. Out-of-frame nonproductive sequences were analyzed to study raw recombination free of thymic and clonal selection effects. TCRdb trimmed the raw reads at Q25, called clones with MiXCR and kept productive beta chains. One record per CDR3 amino acid sequence lists the most common genes and DNA. These V and J calls are TCRdb output, not the study's own analysis. This sample holds 690,000 or so distinct CDR3 sequences; 6.1% were observed only once. 1.5% to 2% of the sample goes to the ten largest clones.

Every donor in the study was a healthy Caucasian. The study also sequenced three unrelated non-twin adults: a male aged 18 to 29, a male aged 50 to 59 and a female aged 50 to 59. Miltenyi CD45RO+ enrichment and human naive T-cell isolation kits were used to isolate memory (CD45RO+) and naive T cells from PBMC. In the germline V gene, CDR1 corresponds to SGHTA and CDR2 to FQGTGA. Trimming costs V 2 bases and J 0 bases, and their ends lie 9 bases apart. The CDR3 runs 15 amino acids, cysteine and phenylalanine included. Here the CDR3 DNA is all that survives: 45 bases in frame from base 1. The sequence derives from a man in his late teens or twenties in good health. The V and J segments used are TRBV7-3 and TRBJ2-3; the D gene identity is not certain. Sequencing input: naive T cells sorted from blood. What this sample's cell subset or site label stands for: cells isolated with a human naive T-cell isolation kit. The CDR3 protein: CASSLGEPSTDTQYF. In nucleotides, the sequence is TGTGCCAGCAGCTTAGGAGAACCTAGCACAGATACGCAGTATTTT.